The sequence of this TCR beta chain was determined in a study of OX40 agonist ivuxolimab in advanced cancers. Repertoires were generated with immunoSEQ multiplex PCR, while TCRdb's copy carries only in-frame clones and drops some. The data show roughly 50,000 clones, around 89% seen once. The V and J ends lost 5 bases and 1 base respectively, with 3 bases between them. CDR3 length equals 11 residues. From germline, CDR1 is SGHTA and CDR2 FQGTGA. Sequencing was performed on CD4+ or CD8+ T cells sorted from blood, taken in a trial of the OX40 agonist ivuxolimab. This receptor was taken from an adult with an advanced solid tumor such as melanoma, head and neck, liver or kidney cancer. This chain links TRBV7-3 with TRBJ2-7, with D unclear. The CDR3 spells CASSRSYEQYF. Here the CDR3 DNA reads TGTGCCAGCAGCCGTTCCTACGAGCAGTACTTC. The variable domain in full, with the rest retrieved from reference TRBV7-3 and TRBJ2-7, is GAGVSQTPSNKVTEKGKYVELRCDPISGHTALYWYRQSLGQGPEFLIYFQGTGAADDSGLPNDRFFAVRPEGSVSTLKIQRTERGDSAVYLCASSRSYEQYFGPGTRLTVT.